This T cell receptor beta chain was recorded in a study of chemoradiotherapy in HPV16-positive cancers. Study overall: Functional T-cell assays on two HPV16-positive patients' cells defined candidate HPV-specific clones and common TCR motifs. General study results and limits: Candidate HPV-specific clones and E7-related TCR motifs grew in tumor during treatment. HPV-specific T cells were functionally defined from only a couple of HPV16-positive patients.

The repertoire was sequenced with immunoSEQ multiplex PCR; TCRdb's copy has only in-frame clones and lacks some. The table records 4,500 to 5,500 clones, roughly 95% of them present only once. Samples were taken several times over chemoradiotherapy. Concerning this clone: Its antigen is undetermined.

The CDR3 loop spans 14 amino acids. With 2 bases removed from V and 0 bases from J, the gap between germline ends came to 7 bases. Germline V gene data show CDR1 as SGHTA and CDR2 as FQGNSA. The sequence was collected from a human donor with HPV-associated anogenital cancer. This rearrangement joins TRBV7-2 to TRBJ1-1; D is uncertain. The sequencing used tumor tissue, collected from a patient who underwent chemoradiotherapy. Here the CDR3 DNA reads TGTGCCAGCAGCTTATCCTGGGTGAACACTGAAGCTTTCTTT. It encodes CASSLSWVNTEAFF.